This T cell receptor beta chain comes out of a study of radiation and T cells in renal cell carcinoma. The time point is: baseline pretreatment blood. The treatment here: 15 Gy SBRT to primary tumor, nephrectomy 4 weeks later. Per germline, CDR1 SQVTM and CDR2 ANQGSEA. The CDR3 covers 11 residues. Trimming took 4 bases from V and 4 from J, leaving 7 bases between them. Sequencing was performed with immunoSEQ multiplex PCR; in TCRdb, only in-frame clones are kept and a portion is missing. The repertoire holds 45,000 to 65,000 clones, with roughly 79% as singletons. This clonotype originated in a man aged 55 to 69 with renal cell carcinoma. This sample comprised blood, obtained from a patient whose treatment included radiotherapy and nephrectomy. The chain couples TRBV29-1 to TRBJ2-5; D is unclear. This CDR3 is CSVASLETQYF. The DNA for the CDR3 is TGCAGCGTTGCCTCCCTAGAGACCCAGTACTTC.